This TCR beta chain was sequenced in a study of blood T cells in healthy people across ages. The V gene end was trimmed by 3 bases and the J gene end by 5 bases; junction bases not matched to a gene: 7. Germline V gene data show CDR1 as MDHEN and CDR2 as SYDVKM. This CDR3 is 15 amino acids long. This clonotype has only a few counts. With a J-beta primer mix and a sample-barcoded 5' primer, a second PCR ran about 7 to 12 cycles. TCRdb re-derived calls from the 5' RACE reads in MiXCR, one entry per CDR3 protein. The sample carries roughly 790,000 distinct CDR3 sequences, approximately 43% recorded once.

The J gene is TRBJ2-5, the V gene TRBV28; 9 bases line up with TRBD1. This sequence originates from a woman aged 55-69 years in good health. Sample: blood. The CDR3 here is CASSFDRGTGETQYF. CDR3 DNA: TGTGCCAGCAGTTTCGACAGGGGGACGGGGGAGACCCAGTACTTC. Full variable domain (remainder filled in from reference TRBV28 and TRBJ2-5): DVKVTQSSRYLVKRTGEKVFLECVQDMDHENMFWYRQDPGLGLRLIYFSYDVKMKEKGDIPEGYSVSREKKERFSLILESASTNQTSMYLCASSFDRGTGETQYFGPGTRLLVL.